This TCR beta chain was obtained from a study of OX40 agonist ivuxolimab in advanced cancers. The CDR3 has 14 residues. Trimming cost V 8 bases and J 3 bases, with 11 bases left between them. The germline CDR1 and CDR2 sequences are SNHLY and FYNNEI. Using immunoSEQ multiplex PCR, the repertoire was profiled, and TCRdb retains in-frame clones only, with some absent. The table includes some 8,000 clones, almost 90% detected once. The receptor's source is an adult with an advanced solid tumor such as melanoma, head and neck, liver or kidney cancer. The source material was CD4+ or CD8+ T cells sorted from blood, sampled in a trial of the OX40 agonist ivuxolimab. The chain employs TRBV2 and TRBJ2-6; unclear D gene. This CDR3 is CASQYVGGANVLTF. CDR3 coding DNA: TGTGCCAGCCAGTACGTCGGTGGGGCCAACGTCCTGACTTTC.